The clone carrying this T cell receptor (beta chain) was seen only a few times. The antigen remains undetermined. The CDR3 runs to 14 residues. Germline V gives CDR1 MNHEY, CDR2 SMNVEV (reference sequence). V was trimmed by 6 bases and J by 3 bases, leaving 15 bases between them. The data derive from a study of PD-1 blockade in classical Hodgkin lymphoma. Study as a whole: Once every 2 weeks, patients received intravenous nivolumab at 3 mg/kg. General study points: Reports described newly diagnosed patients as having lower baseline TCR diversity than healthy donors. Nivolumab initiation under 1 year post-ASCT meant exclusion.

Relapse after autologous stem cell transplantation occurred in every patient, and brentuximab vedotin exposure varied. CD8+ T cell isolation from thawed PBMCs was performed by magnetic negative selection. Complete response, partial response or progressive disease made up the best responses. The data were produced by immunoSEQ multiplex PCR, yet TCRdb's version contains in-frame clones alone and is incomplete. The sample records about 29,000 clones, 70% to 90% being singletons. The sequence was collected from a human donor with classical Hodgkin lymphoma. The sequences come from CD8+ T cells from blood, collected at baseline. The chain joins TRBV27 to TRBJ2-7; a possible D gene is TRBD1 (7 bases). The CDR3, as DNA: TGTGCCAGCAGCCTACGACAGGGAGGCTACGAGCAGTACTTC. Its translation: CASSLRQGGYEQYF.